This T cell receptor (beta chain) originates from a study of OX40 agonist ivuxolimab in advanced cancers. For the study at large: A mean age of around 63 years, range roughly 23 to 85, was recorded, and under 85% were male.

Clones were sequenced by immunoSEQ multiplex PCR, and TCRdb holds only the in-frame ones, with some missing. Among roughly 41,000 clones, around four fifths were seen once, and the ten largest hold approximately 37%. V was shortened by 5 bases and J by 7 bases, with 9 bases between the two germline ends. Per the germline V gene, CDR1 is MNHNS and CDR2 is SASEGT. CDR3 length equals 11 residues. The V gene is TRBV6-1, the J gene TRBJ2-7, with no clear D. This clonotype was obtained from an adult with an advanced solid tumor such as melanoma, head and neck, liver or kidney cancer. Sequenced material: CD4+ or CD8+ T cells sorted from blood, taken in a trial of the OX40 agonist ivuxolimab. The CDR3 DNA is TGTGCCAGCAGTTACGCGCGGGAGCAGTACTTC. Its translation is CASSYAREQYF.